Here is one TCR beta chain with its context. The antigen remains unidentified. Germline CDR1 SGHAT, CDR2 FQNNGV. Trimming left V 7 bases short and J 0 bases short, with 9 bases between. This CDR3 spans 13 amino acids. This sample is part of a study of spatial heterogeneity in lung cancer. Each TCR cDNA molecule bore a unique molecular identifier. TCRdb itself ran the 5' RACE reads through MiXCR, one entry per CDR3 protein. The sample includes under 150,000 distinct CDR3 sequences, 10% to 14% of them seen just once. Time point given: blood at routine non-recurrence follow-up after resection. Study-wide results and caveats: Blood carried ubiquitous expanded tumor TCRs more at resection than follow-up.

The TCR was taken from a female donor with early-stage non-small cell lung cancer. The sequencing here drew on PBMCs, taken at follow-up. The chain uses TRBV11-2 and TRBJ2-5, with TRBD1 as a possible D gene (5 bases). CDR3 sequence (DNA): TGTGCCAGCACAAAGACAGACCAAGAGACCCAGTACTTC. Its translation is CASTKTDQETQYF.